Below, one T cell receptor beta chain is given with its context. The ends were cut back, 3 bases at V and 7 bases at J, with 10 bases in the middle. This CDR3 is built from 13 residues. Per the germline V gene, CDR1 is LNHDA and CDR2 is SQIVND (reference sequence). This specimen belongs to a study of blood T cell repertoires in COVID-19. Study in general: Samples came from the United States, Italy and Spain, spanning acute and convalescent COVID-19. T cells, B-cell-depleted T cells, or PBMCs supplied cDNA or gDNA.

Methods used by the authors: Quantification of nucleated cells was approximated via reference gene primer amplification. The table came from immunoSEQ multiplex PCR; TCRdb's copy has only in-frame clones and leaves some out. Clone size and the V and J calls come from that table; the DNA yielded D and trimming. The repertoire holds hundreds of thousands of clones, with just over 85% as singletons. Material: peripheral blood. The chain employs TRBV19 and TRBJ2-1; D possibly corresponds to TRBD2 (7 bases). This clonotype originated in a woman aged 25 to 39 with active or convalescent COVID-19. The CDR3, as DNA: TGTGCCAGTAGTATCGGGGGGCAAAATGAGCAGTTCTTC. This encodes CASSIGGQNEQFF.